This entry lists 18 T cell receptor beta chains sequenced from one sample in a study of cytomegalovirus exposure and HLA in healthy donors. Amplification used 60 Vbeta primers and 13 Jbeta primers. Using immunoSEQ multiplex PCR, the repertoire was profiled, and TCRdb retains in-frame clones only, with some absent. The table has 150,000 to 200,000 clones, under 75% seen once. Sequencing was carried out using PBMCs. The receptors derive from a man in his forties in good health and CMV-seropositive.

The chain joins TRBV14 to TRBJ2-3, with a possible D match to TRBD2 (5 bases). The V end was cut by 0 bases, the J end by 10 bases, with 11 bases between. This CDR3 is 13 amino acids long. Germline V gene sequence: CDR1 SGHDN, CDR2 FVKESK. CDR3 sequence (DNA): TGTGCCAGCAGCCAAGATAGTCGGACTCCGCAGTATTTT. Encoded protein: CASSQDSRTPQYF. The full variable domain, in which reference TRBV14 and TRBJ2-3 provide the parts outside the CDR3, is EAGVTQFPSHSVIEKGQTVTLRCDPISGHDNLYWYRRVMGKEIKFLLHFVKESKQDESGMPNNRFLAERTGGTYSTLKVQPAELEDSGVYFCASSQDSRTPQYFGPGTRLTVL.

The chain is built from TRBV7-3 and TRBJ2-2, with 9 positions matching TRBD2. The germline CDR1 and CDR2 sequences are SGHTA and FQGTGA. CDR3 length equals 17 residues. After removal of 5 bases from V and 6 bases from J, the junction contained 13 bases not matched to a gene. The CDR3 sequence: CASSPRGGRGGAGELFF. The CDR3 DNA follows: TGTGCCAGCAGCCCCCGGGGGGGGCGGGGGGGCGCCGGGGAGCTGTTTTTT.

This clone has ten or more counts. The chain has TRBV7-9 and TRBJ2-7, with TRBD1 matching 7 bases. The germline V gene encodes CDR1 SEHNR and CDR2 FQNEAQ (reference sequence). V was pared by 7 bases and J by 5 bases, with 17 bases of the junction left unmatched. The CDR3 is 16 amino acids. The CDR3 region has the DNA TGTGCCAGCACAACCACAGGGGATAGGGGGATCCACGAGCAGTACTTC. Its protein is CASTTTGDRGIHEQYF.

This clone was seen a handful of times. The J gene is TRBJ2-1, the V gene TRBV5-1; 13 nucleotides line up with TRBD2. This CDR3 is 18 amino acids long. From germline, CDR1 is SGHRS and CDR2 YFSETQ. V shed 4 bases, J shed 0 bases, and the junction held 7 bases outside the gene matches. The CDR3 loop reads CASSRGLAGSHSYNEQFF. The CDR3 DNA follows: TGCGCCAGCAGCCGGGGACTAGCGGGGAGCCACTCCTACAATGAGCAGTTCTTC.

V gene TRBV30 combines with J gene TRBJ1-6, with unresolved D. This CDR3 comprises 14 residues. V was shortened by 4 bases and J by 7 bases, with 14 bases between the two germline ends. Germline assignment: CDR1 GTSNPN and CDR2 SVGIG (reference sequence). This chain's CDR3 is CAWTGSSPNSPLHF. In nucleotides, the CDR3 is TGTGCCTGGACGGGATCCAGCCCCAATTCACCCCTCCACTTT.

The chain has TRBV4-1 and TRBJ1-1; no clear D. CDR1 and CDR2 from the germline V gene are MGHRA and YSYEKL. The CDR3 runs to 14 residues. V was shortened by 0 bases and J by 1 base, with 6 bases between the two germline ends. The CDR3 sequence: CASSQDRPNTEAFF. CDR3 bases: TGCGCCAGCAGCCAAGACAGGCCGAACACTGAAGCTTTCTTT.

V gene TRBV7-9 combines with J gene TRBJ1-1; the D is unclear. The V and J ends lost 5 bases and 4 bases respectively, with 11 bases between them. Germline assignment: CDR1 SEHNR and CDR2 FQNEAQ (reference sequence). The CDR3 is 13 amino acids. CDR3 coding DNA: TGTGCCAGCAGCGCAGGCCCCCTCACTGAAGCTTTCTTT. Translated: CASSAGPLTEAFF.

The chain carries TRBV29-1 and TRBJ2-5; D gene ambiguous. The ends were cut back, 7 bases at V and 1 base at J, with 10 bases in the middle. This CDR3 region has 12 residues. CDR1 is SQVTM, CDR2 ANQGSEA, per germline. CDR3 DNA: TGCAGCGCGGGTCGGGTCCAAGAGACCCAGTACTTC. Translation gives CSAGRVQETQYF.

The genes are TRBV9 and TRBJ1-4; D perhaps matches TRBD1 (5 bases). This CDR3 comprises 14 residues. Germline CDR1 SGDLS, CDR2 YYNGEE. Trimming pared 7 bases from V and 8 bases from J, leaving 18 bases between. CDR3 in DNA: TGTGCCAGCGGGGGGGGAGGCCCGCACGAAAAACTGTTTTTT. Protein product: CASGGGGPHEKLFF.

The chain uses TRBV27 and TRBJ2-2; D uncertain. CDR1 and CDR2 (germline): MNHEY, SMNVEV (reference sequence). This CDR3 comprises 14 residues. With 5 bases removed from V and 3 bases from J, the gap between germline ends came to 10 bases. CDR3 protein: CASSRSVDTGELFF. As DNA, the CDR3 is TGTGCCAGCAGTAGGAGCGTCGACACCGGGGAGCTGTTTTTT.

The chain is built from TRBV6-5 and TRBJ2-1; 8 bases map to TRBD2. V dropped 6 bases and J dropped 0; count of bases not matched to a gene: 4. The germline gives CDR1 MNHEY, CDR2 SVGAGI. The CDR3 has 15 amino acids. The chain's CDR3 is CASRLAAFSYNEQFF. The CDR3 DNA reads TGTGCCAGCAGACTAGCGGCCTTCTCCTACAATGAGCAGTTCTTC.

This clone was found once. The rearrangement uses TRBV7-8 and TRBJ2-7; D uncertain. Germline CDR1 and CDR2: SGHVS and FQNEAQ. The V and J ends lost 5 bases and 7 bases respectively, with 9 bases between them. The CDR3 sequence is 11 residues long. The CDR3 nucleotides are TGTGCCAGCAGCCTCGGTCGGGAGCAGTACTTC. Translation: CASSLGREQYF.

The chain is built from TRBV27 and TRBJ2-3; D might be TRBD1 (5 bases). The CDR3 consists of 17 residues. The germline CDR1 and CDR2 sequences are MNHEY and SMNVEV (reference sequence). Trimming stripped 3 bases from V and 4 bases from J, with 20 bases between. CDR3 residues: CASSFFGLGAFPDTQYF. The DNA for the CDR3 is TGTGCCAGCAGTTTTTTTGGGCTAGGGGCTTTTCCAGATACGCAGTATTTT.

This chain connects TRBV19 to TRBJ2-3, with 7 bases lining up with TRBD1. V gave up 4 bases and J gave up 7 bases; unmatched junction bases: 20. The CDR3 totals 18 residues. Per the germline V gene, CDR1 is LNHDA and CDR2 is SQIVND (reference sequence). CDR3 sequence reads: CASSNFVGQNSDGYTQYF. For the CDR3, the DNA is TGTGCCAGTAGTAATTTCGTGGGACAGAATTCGGACGGTTATACGCAGTATTTT. Supplemented by reference TRBV19 and TRBJ2-3, the full variable domain reads DGGITQSPKYLFRKEGQNVTLSCEQNLNHDAMYWYRQDPGQGLRLIYYSQIVNDFQKGDIAEGYSVSREKKESFPLTVTSAQKNPTAFYLCASSNFVGQNSDGYTQYFGPGTRLTVL.

This clone appeared once. The chain recombines TRBV2 with TRBJ1-4, with D possibly being TRBD1 (6 bases). The CDR3 sequence is 13 residues long. Trimming took off 6 bases at V and 7 bases at J, with 12 bases between the two ends. CDR1 SNHLY and CDR2 FYNNEI come from the germline V gene. CDR3 DNA: TGTGCCAGCAGGGGCAGGGGTGGTGAAAAACTGTTTTTT. Protein product: CASRGRGGEKLFF.

The chain employs TRBV11-2 and TRBJ2-5; D might be TRBD1 (5 bases). This CDR3 contains 15 residues. With 5 bases removed from V and 5 bases from J, the gap between germline ends came to 18 bases. Germline values: CDR1 SGHAT, CDR2 FQNNGV. This CDR3 reads CASSPLNLGRETQYF. The CDR3 DNA sequence: TGTGCCAGCAGCCCGTTGAACCTGGGGCGGGAGACCCAGTACTTC.

The chain joins TRBV5-1 to TRBJ2-2; 15 nucleotides align to TRBD2. Germline V gene sequence: CDR1 SGHRS, CDR2 YFSETQ. CDR3 length: 18 amino acids. V gave up 4 bases and J gave up 2 bases; unmatched junction bases: 6. The chain's CDR3 is CASSARTSGGVNTGELFF. As DNA, the CDR3 is TGCGCCAGCAGCGCCCGGACTAGCGGGGGGGTAAACACCGGGGAGCTGTTTTTT.

The gene calls are TRBV7-2 and TRBJ2-2; TRBD2 might be the D (6 bases). Germline V gene lookup returns CDR1 SGHTA and CDR2 FQGNSA. The CDR3 runs 14 residues. The germline V and J ends were trimmed by 5 bases and 2 bases, with 9 bases remaining between them. CDR3 sequence: CASSRDSNTGELFF. The CDR3 region has the DNA TGTGCCAGCAGCCGGGACTCTAACACCGGGGAGCTGTTTTTT.